Included here is one T cell receptor (beta chain) sequence, with context. What it recognizes is unknown. Amplification used 60 Vbeta primers and 13 Jbeta primers. Clones were read by immunoSEQ multiplex PCR, and TCRdb kept only the in-frame ones, dropping some. The sample has about 120,000 clones, about 80% seen once. The CDR3 has 16 amino acids. Trimming removed 4 bases from V and 5 bases from J; junction bases left unmatched: 9. Germline CDR1 reads SGDLS; CDR2 reads YYNGEE. The sample originates from a study of cytomegalovirus exposure and HLA in healthy donors. General study findings and limits: A later analysis reportedly identified an Asian-associated ancestry cluster as carrying fewer N-insertions than the 666-donor mean. In a later analysis, TCR beta V- and J-gene trimming was associated with a missense DCLRE1C variant. Across donors, most TCRs were seen rarely, yet some public ones were widespread.

Sample: PBMCs. This TCR was recovered from a woman between 25 and 40 years old in good health and CMV-seropositive. The genes are TRBV9 and TRBJ2-5; TRBD1 matches at 12 bases. This chain's CDR3 is CASSIGTGGAPETQYF. The CDR3, as DNA: TGTGCCAGCAGCATTGGGACAGGGGGCGCACCGGAGACCCAGTACTTC.